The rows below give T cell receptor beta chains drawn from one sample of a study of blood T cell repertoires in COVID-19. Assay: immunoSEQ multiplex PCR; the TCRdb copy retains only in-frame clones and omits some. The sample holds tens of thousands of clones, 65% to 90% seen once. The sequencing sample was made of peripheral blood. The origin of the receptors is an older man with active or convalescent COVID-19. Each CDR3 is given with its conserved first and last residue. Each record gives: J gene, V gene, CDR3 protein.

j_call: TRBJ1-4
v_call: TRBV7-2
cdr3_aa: CASSSRPPGALKEKLFF

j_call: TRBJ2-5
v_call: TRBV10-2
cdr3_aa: CASSVGLAEETQYF

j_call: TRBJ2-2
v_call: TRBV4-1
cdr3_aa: CASSPDRGLTGELFF

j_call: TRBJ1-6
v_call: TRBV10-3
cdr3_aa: CAISTGMGNSPLHF

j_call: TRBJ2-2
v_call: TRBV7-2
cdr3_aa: CASNSKLGRALGELFF

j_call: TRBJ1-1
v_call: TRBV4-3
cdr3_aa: CASSQDREGGRGAFF

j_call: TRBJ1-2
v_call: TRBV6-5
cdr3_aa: CASIRSDRSYGYTF

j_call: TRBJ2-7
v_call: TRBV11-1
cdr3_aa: CASSLVGAQNYEQYF

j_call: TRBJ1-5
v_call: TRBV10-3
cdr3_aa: CAIRAGTESNQPQHF

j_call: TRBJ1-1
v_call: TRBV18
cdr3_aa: CASSPATGVNTEAFF

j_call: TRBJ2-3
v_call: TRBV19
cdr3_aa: CASSVQGWSDTQYF

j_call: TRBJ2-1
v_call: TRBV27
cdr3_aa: CASSLLLAGVPLYNEQFF

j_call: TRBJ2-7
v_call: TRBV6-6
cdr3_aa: CASSSPRQPYEQYF

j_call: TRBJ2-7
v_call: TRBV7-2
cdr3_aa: CASSFTTSYEQYF